This T cell receptor beta chain was captured in a study of T cell repertoires in cytomegalovirus infection. The overall study: Indications of both CMV infection and matching HLA type were provided by public TCR beta signatures.

On this clonotype: The antigen remains undetermined.

Germline trimming cut 5 bases from V and 5 bases from J; bases unmatched to any gene: 5. Germline lookup yields CDR1 SGHVS and CDR2 FQNEAQ. The length of the CDR3 is 13 residues. Study-level points and caveats: Pooled public TCR beta family frequency picked out CMV carriers with the relevant HLA. Dominant in the ex vivo response were TCR beta clonotypes restricted by HLA-C and specific for CMV.

One entry per CDR3 protein results from TCRdb running MiXCR on the reads. The sample lists a few hundred thousand distinct CDR3 sequences, over 7.5% occurring once. The chain is built from TRBV7-8 and TRBJ1-2; the match to TRBD1 covers 7 bases. The sequencing input was PBMCs. This sequence was found in a human donor in good health (CMV status not recorded). Some clones in this sample may be carry-over from other donors' samples. The CDR3 DNA sequence: TGTGCCAGCAGCATGGACAGGAATTATGGCTACACCTTC. Translated, it gives CASSMDRNYGYTF. The full variable domain, with the rest looked up from reference TRBV7-8 and TRBJ1-2, is GAGVSQSPRYKVAKRGQDVALRCDPISGHVSLFWYQQALGQGPEFLTYFQNEAQLDKSGLPSDRFFAERPEGSVSTLKIQRTQQEDSAVYLCASSMDRNYGYTFGSGTRLTVV.